What follows describes a single T cell receptor (beta chain). This CDR3 region has 13 residues. The entry originates in a study of blood T cell repertoires in COVID-19. Turning to the study itself: Both acute and convalescent COVID-19 samples were obtained from the United States, Italy and Spain. In each case, the material was cDNA or gDNA derived from T cells, B-cell-depleted T cells, or PBMCs.

Sequencing was performed with immunoSEQ multiplex PCR; in TCRdb, only in-frame clones are kept and a portion is missing. The top ten clones hold approximately 2.2% of a sample with about 270,000 clones, under 90% of them seen once. V usage is TRBV21-1 and J usage is TRBJ1-6. TRBV21-1 is recorded as a pseudogene. The clonotype comes from a man aged 45-65 years with acute or convalescent COVID-19. Sequencing input: peripheral blood. The chain's CDR3 is CASSKCRNSPLHF. CDR3 nucleotide sequence: TGTGCCAGCAGCAAATGTCGTAATTCACCCCTCCACTTT.